Listed below are T cell receptor beta chains from one sample, sequenced in a study of blood T cell repertoires in COVID-19. Sequencing used immunoSEQ multiplex PCR; TCRdb keeps in-frame clones, though not all of them. The repertoire includes under 200,000 clones, roughly nine tenths of them detected once, and 6% to 7.5% sits in the top ten. The sequencing sample was made of PBMCs or T cells enriched from blood (not recorded which). The source is a woman aged 45-59 years who had recovered from COVID-19. CDR3s include the opening cysteine and the closing phenylalanine or tryptophan. The D gene is left open where the match is weak. Clone size is given for some rows only: seen once, a few or many times, or a class if the clone is expanded.

len: 15; v_gene: TRBV24-1; abundance: once; j_gene: TRBJ1-2; d_gene: .; CDR3aa: CATSDRSTGSYGYTF; CDR3nt: TGTGCCACCAGTGATAGGAGCACAGGGAGTTATGGCTACACCTTC
len: 14; v_gene: TRBV27; abundance: .; j_gene: TRBJ1-1; d_gene: .; CDR3aa: CASSSLRGNTEAFF; CDR3nt: TGTGCCAGCAGTTCCCTCAGGGGGAACACTGAAGCTTTCTTT
len: 13; v_gene: TRBV28; abundance: .; j_gene: TRBJ1-4; d_gene: .; CDR3aa: CATVGGRREKLFF; CDR3nt: TGTGCCACCGTCGGAGGGAGGCGGGAAAAACTGTTTTTT
len: 15; v_gene: TRBV7-9; abundance: .; j_gene: TRBJ2-7; d_gene: TRBD1; CDR3aa: CASSTPGQGGYEQYF; CDR3nt: TGTGCCAGCAGCACACCGGGACAGGGGGGTTACGAGCAGTACTTC
len: 19; v_gene: TRBV21-1; abundance: .; j_gene: TRBJ2-5; d_gene: .; CDR3aa: CASSKDFRLAGGSTETQYF; CDR3nt: TGTGCCAGCAGCAAAGACTTCCGGCTAGCGGGAGGATCCACCGAGACCCAGTACTTC
len: 15; v_gene: TRBV3-1/TRBV3-2; abundance: .; j_gene: TRBJ2-2; d_gene: TRBD2; CDR3aa: CASTPGLVGTGELFF; CDR3nt: TGTGCCAGCACACCGGGACTAGTAGGGACCGGGGAGCTGTTTTTT
len: 16; v_gene: TRBV4-2; abundance: .; j_gene: TRBJ2-2; d_gene: .; CDR3aa: CASSQDTRELVRELFF; CDR3nt: TGTGCCAGCAGCCAAGATACGAGGGAGTTGGTCCGGGAGCTGTTTTTT
len: 13; v_gene: TRBV30; abundance: .; j_gene: TRBJ2-7; d_gene: TRBD2; CDR3aa: CAWRTSGVRGQYF; CDR3nt: TGTGCCTGGAGGACTAGCGGAGTACGAGGACAGTACTTC
len: 14; v_gene: TRBV27; abundance: few; j_gene: TRBJ1-2; d_gene: .; CDR3aa: CASSESVGALGYTF; CDR3nt: TGTGCCAGCAGTGAGAGTGTGGGGGCGCTTGGCTACACCTTC
len: 14; v_gene: TRBV15; abundance: .; j_gene: TRBJ2-5; d_gene: .; CDR3aa: CATSRGGTQETQYF; CDR3nt: TGTGCCACCAGCAGAGGAGGGACACAAGAGACCCAGTACTTC
len: 15; v_gene: TRBV6-5; abundance: .; j_gene: TRBJ2-1; d_gene: TRBD2; CDR3aa: CASSPQGTSYNEQFF; CDR3nt: TGTGCCAGCAGTCCTCAGGGGACTAGCTACAATGAGCAGTTCTTC
len: 18; v_gene: TRBV5-6; abundance: .; j_gene: TRBJ2-4; d_gene: TRBD2; CDR3aa: CASSPGTSGYLAKNIQYF; CDR3nt: TGTGCCAGCAGCCCCGGGACTAGCGGGTACCTAGCCAAAAACATTCAGTACTTC
len: 17; v_gene: TRBV28; abundance: .; j_gene: TRBJ2-1; d_gene: TRBD1; CDR3aa: CASSSPGQGRFAYEQFF; CDR3nt: TGTGCCAGCAGTTCTCCGGGACAGGGGAGATTTGCCTATGAGCAGTTCTTC
len: 13; v_gene: TRBV6-5; abundance: few; j_gene: TRBJ1-1; d_gene: TRBD1; CDR3aa: CASSFTGGTEAFF; CDR3nt: TGTGCCAGCAGTTTCACAGGGGGCACTGAAGCTTTCTTT
len: 15; v_gene: TRBV19; abundance: .; j_gene: TRBJ2-5; d_gene: .; CDR3aa: CASGIGGAGQETQYF; CDR3nt: TGTGCCAGTGGGATAGGGGGAGCGGGCCAAGAGACCCAGTACTTC
len: 16; v_gene: TRBV14; abundance: .; j_gene: TRBJ1-2; d_gene: TRBD1; CDR3aa: CASSRNLRQGLYGYTF; CDR3nt: TGTGCCAGCAGCCGCAATCTCCGACAGGGACTCTATGGCTACACCTTC
len: 18; v_gene: TRBV11-2; abundance: .; j_gene: TRBJ2-7; d_gene: TRBD1; CDR3aa: CASSLDGGQGAPSYEQYF; CDR3nt: TGTGCCAGCAGCTTAGATGGGGGACAGGGCGCTCCTTCCTACGAGCAGTACTTC
len: 15; v_gene: TRBV7-2; abundance: .; j_gene: TRBJ2-5; d_gene: .; CDR3aa: CASSLAPGLSETQYF; CDR3nt: TGTGCCAGCAGCTTAGCGCCCGGTCTGAGCGAGACCCAGTACTTC
len: 14; v_gene: TRBV18; abundance: .; j_gene: TRBJ2-7; d_gene: TRBD1; CDR3aa: CASSREGQGYEQYF; CDR3nt: TGTGCCAGCTCCCGAGAAGGACAGGGTTACGAGCAGTACTTC
len: 13; v_gene: TRBV10-3; abundance: once; j_gene: TRBJ2-1; d_gene: TRBD1; CDR3aa: CAIRTGIGFEQFF; CDR3nt: TGTGCCATCAGGACAGGGATTGGGTTTGAGCAGTTCTTC
len: 15; v_gene: TRBV5-1; abundance: .; j_gene: TRBJ1-5; d_gene: TRBD1; CDR3aa: CASSLVTGANQPQHF; CDR3nt: TGCGCCAGCAGCTTGGTGACAGGGGCCAATCAGCCCCAGCATTTT
len: 12; v_gene: TRBV7-8; abundance: .; j_gene: TRBJ1-5; d_gene: .; CDR3aa: CASSLEDQPQHF; CDR3nt: TGTGCCAGCAGCTTGGAGGATCAGCCCCAGCATTTT
len: 13; v_gene: TRBV28; abundance: .; j_gene: TRBJ1-2; d_gene: .; CDR3aa: CASSLGREDGYTF; CDR3nt: TGTGCCAGCAGTTTAGGTAGGGAGGATGGCTACACCTTC
len: 16; v_gene: TRBV29-1; abundance: .; j_gene: TRBJ2-1; d_gene: TRBD2; CDR3aa: CSVEDPKAGRYNEQFF; CDR3nt: TGCAGCGTTGAAGATCCGAAAGCGGGACGCTACAATGAGCAGTTCTTC
len: 15; v_gene: TRBV11-3; abundance: .; j_gene: TRBJ2-1; d_gene: .; CDR3aa: CASSLGGRNYNEQFF; CDR3nt: TGTGCCAGCAGCTTAGGCGGGCGGAATTACAATGAGCAGTTCTTC
len: 15; v_gene: TRBV28; abundance: .; j_gene: TRBJ1-2; d_gene: .; CDR3aa: CASSYPGAGGRGYTF; CDR3nt: TGTGCCAGCAGTTACCCCGGGGCCGGGGGGCGTGGCTACACCTTC
len: 14; v_gene: TRBV2; abundance: .; j_gene: TRBJ2-7; d_gene: TRBD2; CDR3aa: CASSEVLAGVGEYF; CDR3nt: TGTGCCAGCAGTGAAGTGTTAGCGGGAGTCGGGGAGTACTTC
len: 13; v_gene: TRBV30; abundance: .; j_gene: TRBJ1-2; d_gene: TRBD1; CDR3aa: CAWSRTGGYGYTF; CDR3nt: TGTGCCTGGAGTCGAACAGGGGGGTATGGCTACACCTTC
len: 13; v_gene: TRBV19; abundance: .; j_gene: TRBJ2-3; d_gene: TRBD1; CDR3aa: CASEGTGQGTQYF; CDR3nt: TGTGCCAGTGAGGGGACAGGGCAGGGTACGCAGTATTTT
len: 14; v_gene: TRBV3-1/TRBV3-2; abundance: once; j_gene: TRBJ2-2; d_gene: .; CDR3aa: CASSQLTSTGELFF; CDR3nt: TGTGCCAGCAGCCAACTGACTAGCACCGGGGAGCTGTTTTTT
len: 17; v_gene: TRBV7-7; abundance: .; j_gene: TRBJ2-7; d_gene: .; CDR3aa: CASSLAREDRTNYEQYF; CDR3nt: TGTGCTAGCAGCTTAGCGCGGGAGGACAGGACGAACTACGAGCAGTACTTC
len: 16; v_gene: TRBV21-1; abundance: .; j_gene: TRBJ1-6; d_gene: .; CDR3aa: CASSKVGSSYNSPLHF; CDR3nt: TGTGCCAGCAGCAAAGTTGGGAGCTCCTATAATTCACCCCTCCACTTT
len: 16; v_gene: TRBV18; abundance: .; j_gene: TRBJ1-5; d_gene: .; CDR3aa: CASSPVGVNSNQPQHF; CDR3nt: TGTGCCAGCTCACCGGTAGGGGTCAATAGCAATCAGCCCCAGCATTTT
len: 14; v_gene: TRBV6-5; abundance: .; j_gene: TRBJ1-6; d_gene: .; CDR3aa: CASSYGGPDSPLHF; CDR3nt: TGTGCCAGCAGTTACGGGGGCCCTGACTCACCCCTCCACTTT
len: 17; v_gene: TRBV7-2; abundance: .; j_gene: TRBJ2-1; d_gene: TRBD2; CDR3aa: CASSPPEGGSSYNEQFF; CDR3nt: TGTGCCAGCAGCCCCCCTGAGGGCGGGAGCTCCTACAATGAGCAGTTCTTC
len: 15; v_gene: TRBV3-1/TRBV3-2; abundance: .; j_gene: TRBJ2-7; d_gene: .; CDR3aa: CASSQDVSGVYEQYF; CDR3nt: TGTGCCAGCAGCCAAGATGTGTCAGGGGTATACGAGCAGTACTTC
len: 15; v_gene: TRBV5-6; abundance: .; j_gene: TRBJ2-2; d_gene: .; CDR3aa: CASSSSQGRPGELFF; CDR3nt: TGTGCCAGCAGCTCATCACAGGGGAGGCCCGGGGAGCTGTTTTTT
len: 14; v_gene: TRBV5-6; abundance: .; j_gene: TRBJ1-4; d_gene: TRBD1; CDR3aa: CASSPDRGRIELFF; CDR3nt: TGTGCCAGCAGCCCGGACAGGGGGAGAATTGAACTGTTTTTT
len: 17; v_gene: TRBV2; abundance: .; j_gene: TRBJ2-1; d_gene: TRBD2; CDR3aa: CASRYRHRSGLDNEQFF; CDR3nt: TGTGCCAGCAGATACAGACACCGTTCGGGACTAGACAATGAGCAGTTCTTC
len: 15; v_gene: TRBV2; abundance: .; j_gene: TRBJ2-5; d_gene: .; CDR3aa: CASRLGHFSVETQYF; CDR3nt: TGTGCCAGCAGGCTGGGACACTTCTCGGTCGAGACCCAGTACTTC
len: 16; v_gene: TRBV24-1; abundance: .; j_gene: TRBJ2-1; d_gene: TRBD1; CDR3aa: CATSDSGQGAPNEQFF; CDR3nt: TGTGCCACCAGTGATTCCGGACAGGGGGCGCCCAATGAGCAGTTCTTC
len: 12; v_gene: TRBV19; abundance: .; j_gene: TRBJ2-1; d_gene: .; CDR3aa: CASSITGYEQFF; CDR3nt: TGTGCCAGTAGTATCACAGGGTACGAGCAGTTCTTC
len: 16; v_gene: TRBV27; abundance: .; j_gene: TRBJ1-3; d_gene: TRBD1; CDR3aa: CASNPQGADSGNTIYF; CDR3nt: TGTGCCAGCAACCCACAGGGGGCAGACTCTGGAAACACCATATATTTT
len: 13; v_gene: TRBV7-9; abundance: .; j_gene: TRBJ1-2; d_gene: TRBD1; CDR3aa: CASSLGQGKSYTF; CDR3nt: TGTGCCAGCAGCCTCGGACAGGGGAAGAGCTACACCTTC
len: 15; v_gene: TRBV7-8; abundance: .; j_gene: TRBJ1-2; d_gene: .; CDR3aa: CASSFGQTLFYGYTF; CDR3nt: TGTGCCAGCAGCTTCGGACAGACTTTATTTTATGGCTACACCTTC
len: 16; v_gene: TRBV29-1; abundance: .; j_gene: TRBJ1-3; d_gene: TRBD1; CDR3aa: CSVEKLRTGAGNTIYF; CDR3nt: TGCAGCGTTGAAAAACTAAGGACAGGAGCTGGAAACACCATATATTTT
len: 13; v_gene: TRBV5-1; abundance: few; j_gene: TRBJ2-1; d_gene: TRBD1; CDR3aa: CASSYRQGYEQFF; CDR3nt: TGCGCCAGCAGCTACCGACAGGGCTATGAGCAGTTCTTC
len: 16; v_gene: TRBV4-1; abundance: .; j_gene: TRBJ1-5; d_gene: TRBD1; CDR3aa: CASSHPGQGDNQPQHF; CDR3nt: TGCGCCAGCAGCCACCCGGGACAGGGTGATAATCAGCCCCAGCATTTT